This T cell receptor (beta chain) was obtained from a study of low-dose radiotherapy and immunotherapy resistance in tumors. In its sample, this clonotype ranks as medium-sized (0.01 to 0.1%). This CDR3 spans 12 amino acids. Germline V gene lookup returns CDR1 SGHRS and CDR2 YFSETQ. V lost 0 bases and J 11 bases, leaving 9 bases between the germline ends. TRAV- and TRBV-specific primers, spanning alpha and beta chains, primed first-strand cDNA. TCRs underwent 20 PCR cycles of amplification with a constant-region primer and V-primer adapter. TCRdb analysed the reads with MiXCR anew, one entry per CDR3 protein. The sample lists 35,000 to 50,000 distinct CDR3 sequences; around a third were seen once. Time point reported: before trial treatment.

This material consisted of PBMCs, taken before treatment. The V and J genes are TRBV5-1 and TRBJ2-1; D remains ambiguous. The receptor was derived from a male donor with gallbladder cancer. CDR3 protein: CASSLGWRKQFF. The CDR3 nucleotides read TGCGCCAGCAGCTTGGGTTGGCGGAAGCAGTTCTTC.